The 8 T cell receptor beta chains listed next were all sequenced from one sample in a study of blood T cell repertoires in COVID-19. The method was immunoSEQ multiplex PCR; TCRdb's version includes in-frame clones alone and lacks a portion of them. The table lists about 300,000 clones, 86% of them singletons. Sequencing input: peripheral blood. These receptors all come from a woman aged 50 to 60 with acute or convalescent COVID-19.

The V call is TRBV6-5, the J call TRBJ2-3; 8 bases are a match to TRBD1. Germline V lookup: CDR1 MNHEY, CDR2 SVGAGI. The CDR3 is 12 amino acids. V trimming: 10 bases; J trimming: 5 bases; junction bases outside the gene matches: 5. The CDR3 reads CAIEGQGDTQYF. DNA of the CDR3: TGTGCCATCGAAGGACAGGGAGATACGCAGTATTTT.

The rearrangement links TRBV7-3 to TRBJ1-5; D gene ambiguous. The CDR3 extends over 13 amino acids. CDR1 is SGHTA and CDR2 is FQGTGA in the germline V gene. The V end was cut by 2 bases, the J end by 5 bases, with 7 bases between. The CDR3, as DNA: TGTGCCAGCAGCTTATTCCCGGATCAGCCCCAGCATTTT. Translated: CASSLFPDQPQHF.

The chain couples TRBV18 to TRBJ2-7; 12 positions match TRBD1. V trimming: 3 bases; J trimming: 5 bases; junction bases outside the gene matches: 5. The length of the CDR3 is 15 residues. The germline V gene has CDR1 KGHSH and CDR2 LQKENI. CDR3 loop: CASSPGTGGINEQYF. DNA for the CDR3: TGTGCCAGCTCACCGGGGACAGGGGGCATCAACGAGCAGTACTTC.

The J gene is TRBJ2-3, the V gene TRBV19; possible D gene TRBD2, 5 bases. The CDR3 has 16 amino acids. V dropped 5 bases and J dropped 1 base, with 16 bases sitting between them. Germline CDR1 and CDR2: LNHDA and SQIVND (reference sequence). In nucleotides, the CDR3 is TGTGCCAGTAGTTGGACTTGGGGAGAGGGCACAGATACGCAGTATTTT. Encoded protein: CASSWTWGEGTDTQYF.

The rearrangement joins TRBV9 to TRBJ2-7; TRBD1 matches 11 bases. The CDR3 loop spans 14 amino acids. The germline CDR1 and CDR2 sequences are SGDLS and YYNGEE. Trimming took 1 base from V and 4 from J; bases not matched to a gene: 1. The CDR3 region is CASSVRDRGYEQYF. In DNA, the CDR3 is TGTGCCAGCAGCGTAAGGGACAGGGGGTACGAGCAGTACTTC.

This chain joins TRBV25-1 and TRBJ2-3, with TRBD2 identical over 7 bases. The CDR3 sequence is 17 residues long. Germline V CDR1 and CDR2: MGHDK, SYGVNS. The V gene end was trimmed by 2 bases and the J gene end by 7 bases; junction bases not matched to a gene: 15. The CDR3 protein is CASSEGLFSGKGNTQYF. The CDR3 coding sequence is TGTGCCAGCAGTGAAGGCTTATTCAGCGGGAAGGGAAATACGCAGTATTTT.

J is TRBJ2-2 and V is TRBV7-9; possible D gene TRBD1, 5 bases. The CDR3 spans 14 residues. Germline V gives CDR1 SEHNR, CDR2 FQNEAQ (reference sequence). CDR3 region: CVLEQGRNTGELFF. The CDR3 DNA is TGTGTCCTGGAGCAGGGTCGGAACACCGGGGAGCTGTTTTTT.

This clone appeared once. This sequence joins TRBV28 and TRBJ2-5, with D perhaps TRBD1 (6 bases). Per germline, CDR1 MDHEN and CDR2 SYDVKM. The CDR3 has 13 residues. V was clipped by 6 bases and J by 3 bases, with 11 bases between them. CDR3 loop: CASSDRLKETQYF. CDR3 in DNA: TGTGCCAGCAGCGACAGGTTAAAAGAGACCCAGTACTTC.